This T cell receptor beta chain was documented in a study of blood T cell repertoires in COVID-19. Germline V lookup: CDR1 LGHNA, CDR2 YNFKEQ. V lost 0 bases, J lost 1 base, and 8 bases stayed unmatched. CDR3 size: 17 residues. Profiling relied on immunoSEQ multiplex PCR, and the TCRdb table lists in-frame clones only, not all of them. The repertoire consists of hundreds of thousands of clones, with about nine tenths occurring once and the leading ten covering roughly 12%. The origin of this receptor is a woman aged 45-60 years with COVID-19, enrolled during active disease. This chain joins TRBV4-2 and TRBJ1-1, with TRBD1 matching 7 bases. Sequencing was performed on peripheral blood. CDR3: CASSQDSNRGWNTEAFF. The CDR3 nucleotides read TGTGCCAGCAGCCAAGATAGCAACAGGGGATGGAACACTGAAGCTTTCTTT.